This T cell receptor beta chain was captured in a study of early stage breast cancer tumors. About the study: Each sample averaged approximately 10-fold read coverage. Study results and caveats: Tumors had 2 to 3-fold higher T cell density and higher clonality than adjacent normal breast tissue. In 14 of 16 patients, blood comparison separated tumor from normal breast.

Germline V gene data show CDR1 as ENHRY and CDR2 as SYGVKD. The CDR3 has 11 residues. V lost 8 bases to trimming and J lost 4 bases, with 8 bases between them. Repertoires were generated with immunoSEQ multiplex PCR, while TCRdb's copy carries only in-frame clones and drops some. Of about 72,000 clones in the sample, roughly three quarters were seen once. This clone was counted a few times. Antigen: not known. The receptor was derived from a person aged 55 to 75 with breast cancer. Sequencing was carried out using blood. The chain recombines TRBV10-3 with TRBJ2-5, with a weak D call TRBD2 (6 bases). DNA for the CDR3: TGTGCCATCCGGGGAGGAGAGACCCAGTACTTC. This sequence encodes CAIRGGETQYF.